The 23 T cell receptor beta chains reported below all come from one sample, sequenced in a study of blood T cell repertoires in COVID-19. Sequencing was performed with immunoSEQ multiplex PCR; in TCRdb, only in-frame clones are kept and a portion is missing. The sample lists about 300,000 clones; around 90% were seen once. The sequenced material came from PBMCs or T cells enriched from blood (not recorded which). The receptors derive from a man in his sixties who had recovered from COVID-19.

The V and J genes are TRBV2 and TRBJ2-2; tentative D call: TRBD2 (5 bases). The CDR3 sequence is 14 residues long. The germline V gene encodes CDR1 SNHLY and CDR2 FYNNEI. The V and J ends lost 4 bases and 1 base respectively, with 7 bases between them. DNA for the CDR3: TGTGCCAGCAGTGCTAGCCGGAACACCGGGGAGCTGTTTTTT. This translates into CASSASRNTGELFF.

For this clone: A junction end diverges from the germline sequence, so it may reflect a read error. CDR3 coding DNA: TGTGCTAGCAGCTTGTCATCGGGGGTACGCGGGAGTCTTAACCACGAGCAGTACTTC. It yields the protein CASSLSSGVRGSLNHEQYF. The V call is TRBV7-7, the J call TRBJ2-7; TRBD2 matches 7 bases. Germline CDR1 and CDR2: SSHAT and FNYEAQ (reference sequence). The length of the CDR3 is 19 residues. Filled out from reference TRBV7-7 and TRBJ2-7, the complete variable domain reads GAGVSQSPRYKVTKRGQDVTLRCDPISSHATLYWYQQALGQGPEFLTYFNYEAQPDKSGLPSDRFSAERPEGSISTLTIQRTEQRDSAMYRCASSLSSGVRGSLNHEQYFGPGTRLTVT.

The gene calls are TRBV19 and TRBJ2-2, with TRBD1 matching over 10 bases. V lost 5 bases and J lost 3; bases outside the gene matches: 15. This CDR3 is built from 19 residues. Germline values: CDR1 LNHDA, CDR2 SQIVND (reference sequence). CDR3 nucleotides: TGTGCCAGTAGTCGAAGACAGGGGGCTCTAATCGGTGACACCGGGGAGCTGTTTTTT. It codes for CASSRRQGALIGDTGELFF.

V is TRBV19 and J is TRBJ2-1, with TRBD2 as a possible D gene (5 bases). Germline CDR1 and CDR2: LNHDA and SQIVND (reference sequence). Trimming cost V 6 bases and J 7 bases, with 16 bases left between them. CDR3 length: 14 residues. DNA of the CDR3: TGTGCCAGTAGCTCTTACGGGGAGATGAATGAGCAGTTCTTC. Its translation: CASSSYGEMNEQFF.

V and J are TRBV27 and TRBJ2-2; D gene uncertain. The V and J ends lost 2 bases and 3 bases respectively, with 4 bases between them. This CDR3 has 13 amino acids. The germline V gene encodes CDR1 MNHEY and CDR2 SMNVEV (reference sequence). This CDR3 reads CASSLTDTGELFF. The CDR3 nucleotides read TGTGCCAGCAGTTTAACAGACACCGGGGAGCTGTTTTTT.

This clone was counted a single time. This chain links TRBV28 with TRBJ1-5; D may be TRBD1 (6 bases). Trimming took 4 bases from V and 3 from J, leaving 7 bases between them. CDR3 size: 13 residues. Germline CDR1 MDHEN, CDR2 SYDVKM. The CDR3 loop is CASSYRDNQPQHF. Here the CDR3 DNA reads TGTGCCAGCAGTTACAGGGACAATCAGCCCCAGCATTTT.

CDR3 nucleotide sequence: TGTGCCAGCAGCCCGGTGGGAGGAGAGACCCAGTACTTC. It codes for CASSPVGGETQYF. V usage is TRBV7-2 and J usage is TRBJ2-5; a weak D match, TRBD2 (6 bases). In germline, CDR1 is SGHTA, CDR2 FQGNSA. The ends were cut back, 5 bases at V and 4 bases at J, with 11 bases in the middle. The CDR3 totals 13 residues.

V is TRBV5-1 and J is TRBJ1-1; a possible D gene is TRBD1 (5 bases). Trimming took 0 bases from V and 5 from J, leaving 14 bases between them. CDR1 and CDR2 (germline): SGHRS, YFSETQ. The CDR3 extends over 15 amino acids. As DNA, the CDR3 is TGCGCCAGCAGCTTGGCCACTGATAGGGGTACTGAAGCTTTCTTT. Its translation: CASSLATDRGTEAFF.

The chain combines TRBV5-1 with TRBJ1-1; the D is unclear. The ends were cut back, 0 bases at V and 0 bases at J, with 9 bases in the middle. Germline V gene lookup returns CDR1 SGHRS and CDR2 YFSETQ. The CDR3 spans 15 residues. The CDR3 reads CASSLAGEMNTEAFF. The CDR3 bases are TGCGCCAGCAGCTTGGCCGGGGAGATGAACACTGAAGCTTTCTTT.

The V gene is TRBV19, the J gene TRBJ2-7, with 8 bases matching TRBD2. The V and J ends lost 2 bases and 7 bases, in that order; junction bases with no gene match: 10. This CDR3 region has 15 residues. Germline values: CDR1 LNHDA, CDR2 SQIVND (reference sequence). The CDR3 coding sequence is TGTGCCAGTAGTATATCAGCGGGAGCCTCCTGGGAGCAGTACTTC. Encoded protein: CASSISAGASWEQYF.

The J gene is TRBJ2-2, the V gene TRBV6-5; 7 nucleotides agree with TRBD1. Germline V lookup: CDR1 MNHEY, CDR2 SVGAGI. J lost 4 bases, V lost 2 bases, and 4 bases had no gene match. This CDR3 has 15 residues. CDR3 DNA: TGTGCCAGCAGTTACGCGACAGGGTCCACCGGGGAGCTGTTTTTT. It translates to CASSYATGSTGELFF.

This chain joins TRBV6-4 and TRBJ1-6; TRBD1 matches at 7 bases. CDR3 length: 16 residues. Germline V gene data show CDR1 as MRHNA and CDR2 as SNTAGT. Unmatched junction bases numbered 9, after V lost 7 bases and J lost 3 bases. Here the CDR3 reads CASTLGRDSYNSPLHF. The CDR3 DNA reads as TGTGCCAGCACCCTCGGGAGGGACAGCTATAATTCACCCCTCCACTTT.

CDR3 sequence (DNA): TGTGCCAGCAGTTTCGGGGGTCCAACTAATGAAAAACTGTTTTTT. Encoded protein: CASSFGGPTNEKLFF. The V gene is TRBV28, the J gene TRBJ1-4; D is perhaps TRBD1 (5 bases). This CDR3 is built from 15 residues. V shed 3 bases and J shed 0 bases, with 8 bases lying between them. Germline loops: CDR1 MDHEN, CDR2 SYDVKM.

The chain is built from TRBV6-2 or TRBV6-3 and TRBJ1-2; D unresolved. The CDR3 length is 11 residues. V was clipped by 2 bases and J by 5 bases, with 3 bases between them. Looked up from germline, CDR1 is MNHEY and CDR2 is SVGEGT. CDR3 sequence: CASSYQYGYTF. The CDR3 DNA is TGTGCCAGCAGTTACCAGTATGGCTACACCTTC.

V gene TRBV18 combines with J gene TRBJ1-2; weak D call: TRBD1 (6 bases). This CDR3 contains 14 residues. The V and J ends lost 0 bases and 6 bases respectively, with 11 bases between them. In germline, CDR1 is KGHSH, CDR2 LQKENI. The CDR3 region has the DNA TGTGCCAGCTCACCACCACTCAGGGGCGATGGCTACACCTTC. Its protein is CASSPPLRGDGYTF. Looking up the rest from reference TRBV18 and TRBJ1-2 gives the full variable domain: NAGVMQNPRHLVRRRGQEARLRCSPMKGHSHVYWYRQLPEEGLKFMVYLQKENIIDESGMPKERFSAEFPKEGPSILRIQQVVRGDSAAYFCASSPPLRGDGYTFGSGTRLTVV.

Concerning this clone: Distinct nucleotide sequences in the sample also encode this CDR3. In nucleotides, the CDR3 is TGTGCCAGCAGCTTAGGGGGCGGGAGGGCCTTGGATACGCAGTATTTT. Residues: CASSLGGGRALDTQYF. The rearrangement links TRBV7-6 to TRBJ2-3, with 9 bases identical to TRBD2. Per germline, CDR1 SGHVS and CDR2 FNYEAQ. V gave up 1 base and J gave up 6 bases; unmatched junction bases: 8. The CDR3 is made up of 16 amino acids. Filled out from reference TRBV7-6 and TRBJ2-3, the complete variable domain reads GAGVSQSPRYKVTKRGQDVALRCDPISGHVSLYWYRQALGQGPEFLTYFNYEAQQDKSGLPNDRFSAERPEGSISTLTIQRTEQRDSAMYRCASSLGGGRALDTQYFGPGTRLTVL.

This clone was recorded only once. The V and J genes are TRBV6-5 and TRBJ1-2; D is possibly TRBD1 (6 bases). CDR3 length equals 15 residues. Germline CDR1 and CDR2: MNHEY and SVGAGI. V was shortened by 6 bases and J by 4 bases, with 18 bases between the two germline ends. In DNA, the CDR3 is TGTGCCAGCAGCATTACGGGACACCAGCTCTATGGCTACACCTTC. It codes for CASSITGHQLYGYTF.

The rearrangement uses TRBV12-3 or TRBV12-4 and TRBJ2-1; D remains unclear. V was pared by 4 bases and J by 7 bases, with 5 bases between. The CDR3 has 11 amino acids. The CDR3 DNA sequence: TGTGCCAGCAGTTCCGAGAATGAGCAGTTCTTC. Its protein is CASSSENEQFF.

This clone is a singleton in its sample. CDR3 sequence (DNA): TGTGCCAGCAACGCAGGGAATGCGGATTTGGAGCAGTACTTC. Its translation: CASNAGNADLEQYF. This chain joins TRBV9 and TRBJ2-7; D might be TRBD1 (5 bases). Trimming removed 6 bases at V and 7 bases at J, with 20 bases between. CDR1 is SGDLS, CDR2 YYNGEE, per germline. The CDR3 extends over 14 amino acids.

The DNA of the CDR3 is TGTGCCAGCAGCTTAATAAACTACGAGCAGTACTTC. It encodes CASSLINYEQYF. V usage is TRBV7-6 and J usage is TRBJ2-7; D call uncertain. V lost 2 bases and J 3 bases, leaving 5 bases between the germline ends. The CDR3 extends over 12 amino acids. The germline V gene has CDR1 SGHVS and CDR2 FNYEAQ. The whole variable domain, filled in from reference TRBV7-6 and TRBJ2-7, reads GAGVSQSPRYKVTKRGQDVALRCDPISGHVSLYWYRQALGQGPEFLTYFNYEAQQDKSGLPNDRFSAERPEGSISTLTIQRTEQRDSAMYRCASSLINYEQYFGPGTRLTVT.

The chain recombines TRBV5-1 with TRBJ2-7; 12 nucleotides match TRBD2. With V trimmed by 4 bases and J by 2 bases, 7 bases remained unmatched. The CDR3 is 16 amino acids. Germline V gene lookup returns CDR1 SGHRS and CDR2 YFSETQ. DNA for the CDR3: TGCGCCAGCAGCGCCCGACTAGCGGGGGACCCCTACGAGCAGTACTTC. Residues: CASSARLAGDPYEQYF.

This rearrangement joins TRBV9 to TRBJ2-1; TRBD1 matches 7 bases. The CDR3 runs 15 residues. Germline V gives CDR1 SGDLS, CDR2 YYNGEE. J lost 3 bases, V lost 0 bases, and 3 bases had no gene match. The CDR3 region has the DNA TGTGCCAGCAGCGTAGGAGGGGGCGTCTACAATGAGCAGTTCTTC. This translates into CASSVGGGVYNEQFF.

V and J are TRBV2 and TRBJ2-3; D unresolved. V lost 5 bases and J 0 bases, leaving 6 bases between the germline ends. CDR1 and CDR2 (germline): SNHLY, FYNNEI. The CDR3 contains 13 residues. CDR3: CASSWQSTDTQYF. CDR3 DNA sequence: TGTGCCAGCAGTTGGCAGAGCACAGATACGCAGTATTTT.